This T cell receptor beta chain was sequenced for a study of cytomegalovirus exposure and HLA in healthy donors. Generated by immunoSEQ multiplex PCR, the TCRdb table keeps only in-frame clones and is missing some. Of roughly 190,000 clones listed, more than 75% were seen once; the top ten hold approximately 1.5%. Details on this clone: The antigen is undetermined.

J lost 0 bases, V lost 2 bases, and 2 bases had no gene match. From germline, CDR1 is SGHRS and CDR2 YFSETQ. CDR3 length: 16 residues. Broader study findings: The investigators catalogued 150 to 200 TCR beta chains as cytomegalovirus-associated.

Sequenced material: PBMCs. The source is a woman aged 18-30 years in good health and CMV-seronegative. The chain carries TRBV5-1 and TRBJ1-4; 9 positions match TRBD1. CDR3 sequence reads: CASSLQGAATNEKLFF. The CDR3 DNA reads TGCGCCAGCAGCTTACAGGGGGCGGCAACTAATGAAAAACTGTTTTTT.